A single sample is the source of the 12 T cell receptor beta chains below, sequenced in a study of T cell responses to AZD1222 COVID-19 vaccine. TCRdb's copy holds only in-frame clones and misses some; the assay was immunoSEQ multiplex PCR. The sample yields over 110,000 clones, approximately 89% seen once. The specimen comprised peripheral blood, sampled on day 0 of AZD1222 vaccination. These receptors all stem from an adult in good health.

The J gene is TRBJ2-7, the V gene TRBV27; 7 bases align to TRBD1. Trimming at V came to 6 bases and at J to 3 bases, leaving 5 bases not matched to a gene. Germline lookup yields CDR1 MNHEY and CDR2 SMNVEV (reference sequence). The CDR3 covers 13 residues. The CDR3 region is CASSVTGFYEQYF. The CDR3 bases are TGTGCCAGCAGCGTGACAGGGTTCTACGAGCAGTACTTC.

The CDR3 here is CASSLTDRVGQPQHF. CDR3 DNA: TGTGCCAGCAGCTTAACCGACAGGGTAGGACAGCCCCAGCATTTT. The chain is built from TRBV7-8 and TRBJ1-5; 7 nucleotides match TRBD1. J was trimmed by 7 bases and V by 2 bases; bases with no gene match: 8. The germline V gene has CDR1 SGHVS and CDR2 FQNEAQ. The CDR3 totals 15 residues.

The V call is TRBV4-1, the J call TRBJ2-3, with 11 bases lining up with TRBD2. This CDR3 spans 20 amino acids. The trim removed 0 bases at V and 0 bases at J, leaving 11 bases unmatched. The germline CDR1 and CDR2 sequences are MGHRA and YSYEKL. This CDR3 is CASSQDTSGRLVYSTDTQYF. The DNA of the CDR3 is TGCGCCAGCAGCCAAGACACTAGCGGGAGATTGGTTTATAGCACAGATACGCAGTATTTT.

The chain recombines TRBV24-1 with TRBJ2-5; tentatively, D is TRBD2 (6 bases). The CDR3 totals 16 residues. The V end was cut by 3 bases, the J end by 2 bases, with 15 bases between. Germline-derived CDR1 and CDR2 are KGHDR and SFDVKD. The CDR3 loop reads CATSDRPLRGQETQYF. In DNA form, the CDR3 reads TGTGCCACCAGTGATAGACCCCTTCGGGGGCAAGAGACCCAGTACTTC.

This rearrangement joins TRBV27 to TRBJ1-5; 9 positions match TRBD1. The ends lost 2 bases at V and 4 bases at J; junction bases unmatched: 6. Germline loops: CDR1 MNHEY, CDR2 SMNVEV (reference sequence). The length of the CDR3 is 16 residues. In DNA form, the CDR3 reads TGTGCCAGCAGTTTAGGGGACAGGGTAGGGAATCAGCCCCAGCATTTT. Its translation: CASSLGDRVGNQPQHF.

The V call is TRBV7-2, the J call TRBJ2-3; 9 bases align to TRBD2. With 5 bases clipped from V and 6 bases from J, the junction kept 9 bases outside the gene matches. The CDR3 contains 15 residues. CDR1 and CDR2 from the germline V gene are SGHTA and FQGNSA. CDR3 DNA: TGTGCCAGCAGCACGATAGCGGGGGCCGGGGATACGCAGTATTTT. Protein: CASSTIAGAGDTQYF.

The chain links TRBV30 to TRBJ1-6; a possible D gene is TRBD1 (5 bases). Germline values: CDR1 GTSNPN, CDR2 SVGIG (reference sequence). The CDR3 sequence is 13 residues long. The V and J ends lost 4 bases and 9 bases respectively, with 13 bases between them. CDR3 sequence reads: CAWKGLAGSPLHF. The CDR3 coding sequence is TGTGCCTGGAAGGGGTTGGCCGGTTCACCCCTCCACTTT.

This chain uses TRBV6-5 with TRBJ1-1; possibly TRBD1 for D (6 bases). With 7 bases removed from V and 4 bases from J, the gap between germline ends came to 19 bases. The CDR3 is 15 residues long. Germline CDR1 reads MNHEY; CDR2 reads SVGAGI. CDR3: CASIPADSRATEAFF. The CDR3 DNA sequence: TGTGCCAGCATTCCAGCGGACAGTCGGGCCACTGAAGCTTTCTTT.

This chain uses TRBV1 with TRBJ2-3; TRBD2 reflects the table's D call only, with no check against the DNA. TRBV1 is marked as a pseudogene. CDR3 length: 17 amino acids. CDR3 bases: TGCACCAGCAGCCAAGATAAGGAGGAGACTAGCACAGATACGCAGTATTTT. It encodes CTSSQDKEETSTDTQYF.

This chain uses TRBV2 with TRBJ1-5, with no clear D. The germline CDR1 and CDR2 sequences are SNHLY and FYNNEI. The V end was cut by 4 bases, the J end by 5 bases, with 9 bases between. The CDR3 contains 13 residues. The CDR3, as DNA: TGTGCCAGCAGTGTTGGGCCTTATCAGCCCCAGCATTTT. Protein product: CASSVGPYQPQHF.

The chain employs TRBV5-6 and TRBJ2-7; D might be TRBD1 or TRBD2, each matching 7 bases. Looked up from germline, CDR1 is SGHDT and CDR2 is YYEEEE. Trimming took 4 bases from V and 5 from J, leaving 16 bases between them. The CDR3 consists of 14 residues. The CDR3, as DNA: TGTGCCAGCAGCAAACTCCAGGGGGGGCACGAGCAGTACTTC. Its translation is CASSKLQGGHEQYF.

This chain links TRBV5-5 with TRBJ2-2; D is possibly TRBD1 (6 bases). Germline-derived CDR1 and CDR2 are SGHKS and YYEKEE (reference sequence). The V end was cut by 4 bases, the J end by 5 bases, with 12 bases between. There are 14 residues in the CDR3. This CDR3 is CASSPGTLTGELFF. The DNA for the CDR3 is TGTGCCAGCAGCCCCGGGACACTTACCGGGGAGCTGTTTTTT.